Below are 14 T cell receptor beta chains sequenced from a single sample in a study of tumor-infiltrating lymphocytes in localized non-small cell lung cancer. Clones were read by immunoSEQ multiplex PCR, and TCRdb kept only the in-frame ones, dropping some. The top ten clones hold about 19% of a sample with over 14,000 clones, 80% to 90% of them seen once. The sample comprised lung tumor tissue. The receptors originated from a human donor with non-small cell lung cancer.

CDR3 loop: CASSSPTGGVEKLFF. CDR3 in DNA: TGTGCCAGCAGTTCCCCGACAGGTGGGGTTGAAAAACTGTTTTTT. V is TRBV28 and J is TRBJ1-4; TRBD1 might be the D (6 bases). CDR3 length: 15 amino acids. With 4 bases removed from V and 7 bases from J, the gap between germline ends came to 16 bases. CDR1 and CDR2 (germline): MDHEN, SYDVKM.

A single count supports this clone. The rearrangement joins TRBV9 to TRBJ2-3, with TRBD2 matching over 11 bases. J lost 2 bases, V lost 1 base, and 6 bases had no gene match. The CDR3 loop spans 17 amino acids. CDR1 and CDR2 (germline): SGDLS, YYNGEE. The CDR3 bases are TGTGCCAGCAGCGTAACCCCTAGCGGGGGGTCCACAGATACGCAGTATTTT. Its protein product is CASSVTPSGGSTDTQYF.

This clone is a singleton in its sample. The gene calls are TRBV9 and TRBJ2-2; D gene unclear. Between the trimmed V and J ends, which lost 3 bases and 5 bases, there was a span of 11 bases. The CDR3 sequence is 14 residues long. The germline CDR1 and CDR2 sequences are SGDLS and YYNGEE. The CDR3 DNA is TGTGCCAGCAGCGCCGGAAATTTTACCGGGGAGCTGTTTTTT. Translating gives CASSAGNFTGELFF.

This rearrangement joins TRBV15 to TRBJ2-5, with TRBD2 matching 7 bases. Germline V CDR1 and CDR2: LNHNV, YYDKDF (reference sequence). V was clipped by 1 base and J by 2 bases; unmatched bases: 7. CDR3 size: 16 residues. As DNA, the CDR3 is TGTGCCACCAGCAGAGGGTCAACGGGGGGACAAGAGACCCAGTACTTC. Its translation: CATSRGSTGGQETQYF.

The CDR3 DNA reads TGCGCCAGCAGCAAATTTCCGCTCCTTGACAGGGTGTATGGAAACACCATATATTTT. This gives the protein CASSKFPLLDRVYGNTIYF. The V gene is TRBV4-1, the J gene TRBJ1-3; the match to TRBD1 covers 7 bases. The V segment lost 5 bases and the J segment 3 bases; nucleotides outside the gene matches: 19. CDR1 MGHRA and CDR2 YSYEKL come from the germline V gene. The CDR3 covers 19 residues.

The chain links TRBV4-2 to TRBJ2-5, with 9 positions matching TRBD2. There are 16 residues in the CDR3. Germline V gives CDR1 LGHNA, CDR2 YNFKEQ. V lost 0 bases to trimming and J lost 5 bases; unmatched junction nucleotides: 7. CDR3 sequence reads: CASSQEGTSGFETQYF. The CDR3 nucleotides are TGTGCCAGCAGCCAAGAGGGAACTAGCGGGTTCGAGACCCAGTACTTC.

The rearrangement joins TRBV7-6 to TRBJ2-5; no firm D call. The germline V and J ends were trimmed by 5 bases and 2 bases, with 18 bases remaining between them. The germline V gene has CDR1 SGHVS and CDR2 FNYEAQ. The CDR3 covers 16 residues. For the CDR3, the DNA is TGTGCCAGCAGCCCTCTCTCTCGGACCAGACAAGAGACCCAGTACTTC. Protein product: CASSPLSRTRQETQYF.

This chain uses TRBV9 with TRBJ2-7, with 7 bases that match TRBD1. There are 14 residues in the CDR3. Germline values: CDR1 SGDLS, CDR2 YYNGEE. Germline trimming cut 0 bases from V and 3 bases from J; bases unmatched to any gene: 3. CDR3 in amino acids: CASSVGQGDYEQYF. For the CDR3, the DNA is TGTGCCAGCAGCGTAGGTCAGGGGGACTACGAGCAGTACTTC.

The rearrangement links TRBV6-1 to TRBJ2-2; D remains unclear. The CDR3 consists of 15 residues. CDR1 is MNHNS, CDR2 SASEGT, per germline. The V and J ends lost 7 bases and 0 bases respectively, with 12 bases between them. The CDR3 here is CASTPRTSNTGELFF. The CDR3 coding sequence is TGTGCCAGCACTCCCCGGACGTCGAACACCGGGGAGCTGTTTTTT.

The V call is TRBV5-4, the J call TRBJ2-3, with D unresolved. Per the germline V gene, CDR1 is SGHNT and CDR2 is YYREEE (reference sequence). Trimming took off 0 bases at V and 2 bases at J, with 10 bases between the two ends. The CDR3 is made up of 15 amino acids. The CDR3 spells CASSLGSPATDTQYF. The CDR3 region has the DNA TGTGCCAGCAGCTTGGGTTCCCCAGCCACAGATACGCAGTATTTT. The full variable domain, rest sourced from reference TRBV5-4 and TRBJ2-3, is ETGVTQSPTHLIKTRGQQVTLRCSSQSGHNTVSWYQQALGQGPQFIFQYYREEENGRGNFPPRFSGLQFPNYSSELNVNALELDDSALYLCASSLGSPATDTQYFGPGTRLTVL.

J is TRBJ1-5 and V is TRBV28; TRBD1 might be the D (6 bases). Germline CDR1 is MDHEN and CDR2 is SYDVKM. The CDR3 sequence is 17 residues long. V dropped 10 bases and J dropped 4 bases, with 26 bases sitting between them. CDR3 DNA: TGTGCCACCATTTTCCGGGGCTCCATAAGGGGGAATCAGCCCCAGCATTTT. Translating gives CATIFRGSIRGNQPQHF.

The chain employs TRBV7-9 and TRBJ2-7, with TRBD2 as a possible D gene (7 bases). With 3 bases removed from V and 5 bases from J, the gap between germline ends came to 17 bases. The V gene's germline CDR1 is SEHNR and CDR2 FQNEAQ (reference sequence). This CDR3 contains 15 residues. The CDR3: CASSFEGGHSDEQYF. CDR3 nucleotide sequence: TGTGCCAGCAGCTTTGAGGGGGGGCATTCTGACGAGCAGTACTTC.

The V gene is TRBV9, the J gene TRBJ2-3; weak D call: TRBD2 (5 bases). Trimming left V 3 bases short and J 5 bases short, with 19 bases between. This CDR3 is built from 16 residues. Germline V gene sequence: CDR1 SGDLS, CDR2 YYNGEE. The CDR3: CASSASSEVFIDTQYF. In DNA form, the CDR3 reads TGTGCCAGCAGCGCCTCATCGGAGGTTTTCATAGATACGCAGTATTTT.

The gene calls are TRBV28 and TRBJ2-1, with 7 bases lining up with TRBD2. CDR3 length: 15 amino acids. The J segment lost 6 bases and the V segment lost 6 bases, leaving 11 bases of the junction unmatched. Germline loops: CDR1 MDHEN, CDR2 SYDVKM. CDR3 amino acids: CASSNYELARNEQFF. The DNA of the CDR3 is TGTGCCAGCAGCAATTATGAACTAGCGCGCAATGAGCAGTTCTTC.